This T cell receptor beta chain was sequenced in a study of control samples from healthy donors and cancer patients. Germline values: CDR1 SGHRS, CDR2 YFSETQ. Trimming took 1 base from V and 0 from J, leaving 14 bases between them. This CDR3 is 18 amino acids long. TCRdb's copy holds only in-frame clones and misses some; the assay was immunoSEQ multiplex PCR. The table lists 73,000 or so clones, roughly 87% of them singletons. The specimen was blood. This TCR was sampled from a woman aged 50 to 60 in good health. The J gene is TRBJ2-6, the V gene TRBV5-1, with TRBD2 as a possible D gene (7 bases). Here the CDR3 reads CASSLWGGKTSGANVLTF. The CDR3 DNA reads TGCGCCAGCAGCTTGTGGGGGGGCAAGACCTCTGGGGCCAACGTCCTGACTTTC.